This T cell receptor (beta chain) was obtained from a study of a mutant IDH1 vaccine in newly diagnosed glioma. Assay used: immunoSEQ multiplex PCR; TCRdb lists only in-frame clones, some missing. Of 40,000 to 45,000 clones in the sample, approximately 80% were seen once. Regarding time point: week 35, safety follow-up. Doses comprised 300 ug of mutant IDH1 20-mer peptide each, plus topical imiquimod. Donors had new IDH1-mutant astrocytomas of WHO grade 3 or 4 (ATRX-lost). After removal of 5 bases from V and 4 bases from J, the junction contained 10 bases not matched to a gene. The germline V gene encodes CDR1 MNHEY and CDR2 SMNVEV (reference sequence). This CDR3 contains 16 residues. On this clone: Its antigen is not identified.

The receptor comes from a woman in her forties or fifties with glioma. This sample comprised PBMCs, obtained from a glioma patient whose treatment included an IDH1 peptide vaccine. The chain links TRBV27 to TRBJ2-5; the match to TRBD1 covers 10 bases. In DNA, the CDR3 is TGTGCCAGCAGTATAACACACGGGACAGGGGCAGAGACCCAGTACTTC. Residues: CASSITHGTGAETQYF.